This TCR beta chain stems from a study of T cells in Graves' hyperthyroidism and ophthalmopathy. Study details: Sampling of peripheral blood happened at initial diagnosis, prior to any treatment. Broader study findings: Appearing also in blood were most of the thyroid clonotypes expanded above 0.001.

This clonotype was detected ten times or more. Its antigen is not identified. Researchers amplified the TCR beta CDR3 regions from RNA transcripts. The TCR CDR3 was amplified in a first-round RT-PCR using the HTBI primer set. One entry per CDR3 protein, called by TCRdb with MiXCR from the multiplex PCR reads. There are about 600,000 distinct CDR3 sequences in the sample; approximately 15% occur only once, and less than 9% lies in the top ten. Clinical Activity Scores of at least 3, NOSPECS grades of at least 4 and durations under 3 months characterized ophthalmopathy patients. Exclusion of a patient resulted from uncontrolled infection, other autoimmune disease, pregnancy or lactation. The clonotype originates from a woman aged 18 to 35 with Graves' ophthalmopathy. The sequenced sample consisted of blood.

CDR3 region: CSAPKTGGETQYF. For the CDR3, the DNA is TGCAGTGCTCCCAAGACAGGGGGAGAGACCCAGTACTTC. The rearrangement joins TRBV20-1 to TRBJ2-5; 9 bases match TRBD1. Germline V gene sequence: CDR1 DFQATT, CDR2 SNEGSKA (reference sequence). CDR3 length equals 13 residues. V trimming: 5 bases; J trimming: 4 bases; junction bases outside the gene matches: 5.